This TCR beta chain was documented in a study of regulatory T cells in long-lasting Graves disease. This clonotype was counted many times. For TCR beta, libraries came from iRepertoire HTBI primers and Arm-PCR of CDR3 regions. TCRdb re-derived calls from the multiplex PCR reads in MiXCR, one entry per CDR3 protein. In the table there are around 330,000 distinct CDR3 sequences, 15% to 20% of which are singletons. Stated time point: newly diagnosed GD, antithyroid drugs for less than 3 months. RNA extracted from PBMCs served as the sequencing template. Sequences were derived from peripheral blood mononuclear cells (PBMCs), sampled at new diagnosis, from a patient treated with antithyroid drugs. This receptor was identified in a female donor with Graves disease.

The CDR3 loop reads CATSRAGPYNEQFF. DNA for the CDR3: TGTGCCACCAGTCGGGCAGGGCCCTACAATGAGCAGTTCTTC. This chain connects TRBV19 to TRBJ2-1; possible D gene TRBD1, 5 bases. Trimming stripped 10 bases from V and 2 bases from J, with 15 bases between. The CDR3 extends over 14 amino acids. Germline V gene lookup returns CDR1 LNHDA and CDR2 SQIVND (reference sequence).